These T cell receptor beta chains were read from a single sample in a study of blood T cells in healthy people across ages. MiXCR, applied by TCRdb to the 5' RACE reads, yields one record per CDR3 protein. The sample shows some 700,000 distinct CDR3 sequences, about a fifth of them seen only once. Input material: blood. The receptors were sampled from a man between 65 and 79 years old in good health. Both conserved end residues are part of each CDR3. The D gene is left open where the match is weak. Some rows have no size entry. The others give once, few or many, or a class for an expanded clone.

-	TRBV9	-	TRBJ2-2	TGTGCCAGCAGCGCCCTGGCAGGCATCGGGGAGCTGTTTTTT	CASSALAGIGELFF
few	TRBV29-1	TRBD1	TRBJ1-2	TGCAGCCTGAGGGACAGGAGCTATGGCTACACCTTC	CSLRDRSYGYTF
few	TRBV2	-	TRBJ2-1	TGTGCCAGCAATTGGTCAGGAAAAAACAATGAGCAGTTCTTC	CASNWSGKNNEQFF
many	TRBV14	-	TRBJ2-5	TGTGCCAGCAGCAGGGTTCGAGAGACCCAGTACTTC	CASSRVRETQYF
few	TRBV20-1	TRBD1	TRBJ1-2	TGCAGTGCGCCGGGACAGAGTTTCCCCTCTAACTATGGCTACACCTTC	CSAPGQSFPSNYGYTF
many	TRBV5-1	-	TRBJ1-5	TGCGCCAGCAGATCGGGGTCAGGGGTTGATCCCCAGCATTTT	CASRSGSGVDPQHF
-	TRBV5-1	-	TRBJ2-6	TGCGCCAGCAGCGGGGCTATGGGCTCTGGGGCCAACGTCCTGACTTTC	CASSGAMGSGANVLTF
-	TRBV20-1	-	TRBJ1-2	TGCAGTGCAGGGGGGAGCTATGGCTACACCTTC	CSAGGSYGYTF
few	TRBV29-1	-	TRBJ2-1	TGCAGCGTCGGGGTGGGGGGAATTAACAATGAGCAGTTCTTC	CSVGVGGINNEQFF
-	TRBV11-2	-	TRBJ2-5	TGTGCCAGCAGCTTGCTTACAGGAGGCGAGACCCAGTACTTC	CASSLLTGGETQYF
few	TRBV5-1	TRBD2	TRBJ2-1	TGCGCCAGCAGCATCTCTAGCGGGAGGGCCTACAATGAGCAGTTCTTC	CASSISSGRAYNEQFF
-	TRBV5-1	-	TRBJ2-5	TGCGCCAGTCAGACGATCGAGGGCCAAGAGACCCAGTACTTC	CASQTIEGQETQYF
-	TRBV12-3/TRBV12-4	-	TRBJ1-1	TGTGCGACAACCAGGGGCGCCAGCCCAGGAGCTTTCTTT	CATTRGASPGAFF
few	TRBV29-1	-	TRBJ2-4	TGCAGCGTTGAAGATCTACAGGGCTTCGAAAACATTCAGTACTTC	CSVEDLQGFENIQYF
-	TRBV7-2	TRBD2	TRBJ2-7	TGTGCCAGCAGCAGCGTTAGCGGGGGGGTTACCTACGAGCAGTACTTC	CASSSVSGGVTYEQYF
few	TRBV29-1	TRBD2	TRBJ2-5	TGCAGCGTTGGTGGGGGGGAGAAGTACTTC	CSVGGGEKYF
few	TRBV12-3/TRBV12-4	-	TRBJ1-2	TGTGCCAGCAGCCCAAACACAGGCTCCTACTATGGCTACACCTTC	CASSPNTGSYYGYTF
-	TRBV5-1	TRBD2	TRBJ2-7	TGCGCCAGCAGCTTGGGTAGCGGGGGGGCCTACGAGCAGTACTTC	CASSLGSGGAYEQYF
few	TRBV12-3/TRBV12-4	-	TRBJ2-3	TGTGCCAGCAGTTTAGGGACAGCGGTGTATAGCACAGATACGCAGTATTTT	CASSLGTAVYSTDTQYF
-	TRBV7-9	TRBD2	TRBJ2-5	TGTGCCAGCAGCTTTAAGACTAGCGGGAAAGAGACCCAGTACTTC	CASSFKTSGKETQYF
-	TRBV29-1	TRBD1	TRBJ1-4	TGCAGCGTTGATTCGACAGGGGAAAAACTGTTTTTT	CSVDSTGEKLFF
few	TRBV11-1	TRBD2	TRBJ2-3	TGTGCCAGCAGCTTAGTCCAGGGACTAGCAGATACGCAGTATTTT	CASSLVQGLADTQYF
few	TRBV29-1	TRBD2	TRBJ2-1	TGCAGCGTTAGTGGGGGGGGGAGCGGGAGATTCAATGAGCAGTTCTTC	CSVSGGGSGRFNEQFF
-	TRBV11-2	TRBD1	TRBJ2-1	TGTGCCAGCAGCTCTACAGGGGCTTCCTACAATGAGCAGTTCTTC	CASSSTGASYNEQFF
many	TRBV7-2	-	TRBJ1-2	TGTGCCAGCAGCTTAGCCACGTGGGGCTACACCTTC	CASSLATWGYTF
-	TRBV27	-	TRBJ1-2	TGTGCCACCGCGAGGGGATCTTACTATGGCTACACCTTC	CATARGSYYGYTF
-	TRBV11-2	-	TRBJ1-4	TGTGCCAGCAGCAAGAGTCGCGAAAAACTGTTTTTT	CASSKSREKLFF
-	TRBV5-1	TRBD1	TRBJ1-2	TGCGCCAGCAGCTTGGATGGGACAGCCAATGGCTACACCTTC	CASSLDGTANGYTF
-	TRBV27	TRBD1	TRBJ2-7	TGTGCCAGCAGTCCGATAGGGGGCACGGGCTACGAGCAGTACTTC	CASSPIGGTGYEQYF
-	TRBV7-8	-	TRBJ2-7	TGTGCCAGCGGCCGCGGAGGGATACCCTACGAGCAGTACTTC	CASGRGGIPYEQYF
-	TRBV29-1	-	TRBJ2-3	TGCAGCGTTGAAGGGGACCCGGAGACAGATACGCAGTATTTT	CSVEGDPETDTQYF
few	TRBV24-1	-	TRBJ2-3	TGTGCCACCAGTGACCCAGGCACAGATACGCAGTATTTT	CATSDPGTDTQYF
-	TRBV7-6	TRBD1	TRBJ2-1	TGTGCCAGCAGCAGTCCGGGACAGGGTGGTGAGCAGTTCTTC	CASSSPGQGGEQFF
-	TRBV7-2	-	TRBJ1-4	TGTGCCAGCAGCTCCGGACAGACCGAAAAACTGTTTTTT	CASSSGQTEKLFF
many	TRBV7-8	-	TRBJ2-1	TGTGCCAGCAGCCAGGTGGGGACTGGAGATGAGCAGTTCTTC	CASSQVGTGDEQFF
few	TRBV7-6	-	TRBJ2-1	TGTGCCAGCAGCTTGGGTCGGCGCGATGAGCAGTTCTTC	CASSLGRRDEQFF
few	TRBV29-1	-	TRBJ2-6	TGCAGCGTTTCCAGCTCTGGGGCCAACGTCCGGACTTTC	CSVSSSGANVRTF
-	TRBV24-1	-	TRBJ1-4	TGTGCCACCAGTGATTCGCGCGGGGCAGCTAATGAAAAACTGTTTTTT	CATSDSRGAANEKLFF
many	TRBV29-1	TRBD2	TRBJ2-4	TGCAGCGCCCGGACTAGCGGATCAAACATTCAGTACTTC	CSARTSGSNIQYF
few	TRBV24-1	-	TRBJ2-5	TGTGCCACCAGTGATCCGGGACTGGGGGAAGAGACCCAGTACTTC	CATSDPGLGEETQYF
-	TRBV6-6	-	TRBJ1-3	TGTGCCAGCAGTTACCGTTTACTCTCTGGAAACACCATATATTTT	CASSYRLLSGNTIYF
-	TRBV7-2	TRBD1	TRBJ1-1	TGTGCCAGCAGCTTCCGCCGGGACAGGGATTTTCAAGCTTTCTTT	CASSFRRDRDFQAFF
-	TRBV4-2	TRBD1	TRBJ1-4	TGTGCCAGCAGCCACGGGACAGGGAATCATGAAAAACTGTTTTTT	CASSHGTGNHEKLFF
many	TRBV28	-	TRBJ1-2	TGTGCCAGCAGTTTGATAGGGGGAACAAAGCTAAAAGATGGCTACACCTTC	CASSLIGGTKLKDGYTF
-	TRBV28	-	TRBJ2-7	-	CASSSSGQGDYEQYF
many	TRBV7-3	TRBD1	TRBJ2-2	TGTGCCAGCAGTTTGACAGGGGCAATGAACACCGGGGAGCTGTTTTTT	CASSLTGAMNTGELFF
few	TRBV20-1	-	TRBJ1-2	TGCAGTGCTAGAAGTCACCATACTAATCCTAACTATGGCTACACCTTC	CSARSHHTNPNYGYTF
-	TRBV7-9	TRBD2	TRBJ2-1	TGTGCCAGCAGCTTAGTGTCCTCGGGGGGGGATGAGCAGTTCTTC	CASSLVSSGGDEQFF
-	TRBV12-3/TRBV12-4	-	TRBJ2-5	TGTGCCAGCACCACACTTGGGACTGCGGAGACCCAGTCCTTC	CASTTLGTAETQSF
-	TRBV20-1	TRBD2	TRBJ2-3	TGCAGTGCCCCGGACCGAAAACTAGCGGGAGGGCGGGAAGATACGCAGTATTTT	CSAPDRKLAGGREDTQYF
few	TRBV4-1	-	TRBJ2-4	TGCGCCAGCAGCCAAGAGTTGTCAGAAAACATTCAGTACTTC	CASSQELSENIQYF
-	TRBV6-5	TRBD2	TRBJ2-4	TGTGCCAGCAGCCCGGGACTAGCGGTGGCCAAAAACATTCAGTACTTC	CASSPGLAVAKNIQYF